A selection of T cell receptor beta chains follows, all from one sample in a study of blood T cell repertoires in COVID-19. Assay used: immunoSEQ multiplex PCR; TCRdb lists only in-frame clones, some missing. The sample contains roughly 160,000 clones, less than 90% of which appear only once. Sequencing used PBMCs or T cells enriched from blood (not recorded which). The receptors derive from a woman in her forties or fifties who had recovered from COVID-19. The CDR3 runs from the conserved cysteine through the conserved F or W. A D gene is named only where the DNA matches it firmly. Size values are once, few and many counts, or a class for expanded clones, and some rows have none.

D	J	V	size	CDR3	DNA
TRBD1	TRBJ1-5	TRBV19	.	CASSPDRVRSNQPQHF	TGTGCCAGTAGCCCGGACAGGGTCCGTAGCAATCAGCCCCAGCATTTT
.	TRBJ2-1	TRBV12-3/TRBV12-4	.	CASSLWPNEQFF	TGTGCCAGCAGTTTATGGCCAAATGAGCAGTTCTTC
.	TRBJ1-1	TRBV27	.	CASSLRGIPEAFF	TGTGCCAGCAGTCTTAGGGGTATACCTGAAGCTTTCTTT
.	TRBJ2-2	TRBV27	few	CASSYRDTTSGTGELFF	TGTGCCAGCAGTTACAGGGATACAACCTCGGGCACCGGGGAGCTGTTTTTT
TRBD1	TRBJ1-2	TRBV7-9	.	CASSLAGVRGRDYGYTF	TGTGCCAGCAGCTTAGCCGGGGTCAGGGGGCGCGACTATGGCTACACCTTC
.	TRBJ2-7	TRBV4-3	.	CASSQPLDPYEQYF	TGCGCCAGCAGCCAACCACTAGATCCCTACGAGCAGTACTTC
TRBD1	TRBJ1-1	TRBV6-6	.	CASSSDRGLMNTEAFF	TGTGCCAGCAGTTCGGACAGGGGGCTCATGAACACTGAAGCTTTCTTT
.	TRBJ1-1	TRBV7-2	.	CASSYTGTGTEAFF	TGTGCCAGCAGCTATACAGGTACAGGCACTGAAGCTTTCTTT
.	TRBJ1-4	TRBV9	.	CASSVGAGNEKLFF	TGTGCCAGCAGCGTAGGGGCAGGGAATGAAAAACTGTTTTTT
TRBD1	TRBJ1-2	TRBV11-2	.	CASSPDRFYGYTF	TGTGCCAGCAGCCCGGACAGGTTTTATGGCTACACCTTC
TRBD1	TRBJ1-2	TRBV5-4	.	CASSLRWTGGNYGYTF	TGTGCCAGCAGCTTGCGTTGGACAGGGGGTAACTATGGCTACACCTTC
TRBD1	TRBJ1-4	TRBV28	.	CASSQRTGNTNEKLFF	TGTGCCAGCAGTCAACGGACAGGAAACACTAATGAAAAACTGTTTTTT
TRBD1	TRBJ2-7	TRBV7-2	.	CASSFFLGTGGYEQYF	TGTGCCAGCAGCTTTTTTTTAGGGACAGGGGGATACGAGCAGTACTTC
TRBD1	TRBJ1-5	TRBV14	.	CASSQQKGQGNQPQHF	TGTGCCAGCAGCCAACAGAAGGGACAGGGCAATCAGCCCCAGCATTTT
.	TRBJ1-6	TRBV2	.	CASRPDGTYNSPLHF	TGTGCCAGCAGGCCGGACGGGACCTATAATTCACCCCTCCACTTT
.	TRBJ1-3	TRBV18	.	CASSPPQTSGNTIYF	TGTGCCAGCTCACCACCCCAGACAAGCGGAAACACCATATATTTT
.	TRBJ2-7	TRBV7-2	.	CASSSDRDTGWEQYF	TGTGCCAGCAGCAGCGATCGGGACACGGGATGGGAGCAGTACTTC
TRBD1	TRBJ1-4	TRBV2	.	CASAGTTGTYGKLFF	TGTGCCAGCGCAGGGACGACAGGGACTTACGGAAAACTGTTTTTT
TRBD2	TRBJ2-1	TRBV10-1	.	CASSETAGGGEQFF	TGCGCCAGCAGTGAGACGGCGGGAGGAGGCGAGCAGTTCTTC
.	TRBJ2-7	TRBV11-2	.	CASSLEGGWAYEQYF	TGTGCCAGCAGCTTAGAAGGGGGATGGGCCTACGAGCAGTACTTC
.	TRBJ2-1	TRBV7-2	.	CASSLVAAAYNEQFF	TGTGCCAGCAGCTTAGTAGCAGCCGCCTACAATGAGCAGTTCTTC
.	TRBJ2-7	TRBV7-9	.	CATAPGVPPYEQYF	TGTGCCACCGCCCCAGGGGTCCCACCCTACGAGCAGTACTTC
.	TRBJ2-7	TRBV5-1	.	CASSKDSPSYEQYF	TGCGCCAGCAGCAAGGACAGTCCGTCCTACGAGCAGTACTTC
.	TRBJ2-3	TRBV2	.	CASTRTETSTDTQYF	TGTGCCAGCACTCGGACTGAAACTAGCACAGATACGCAGTATTTT
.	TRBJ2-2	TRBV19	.	CASRWQGFDTGELFF	TGTGCCAGTAGGTGGCAGGGTTTTGACACCGGGGAGCTGTTTTTT
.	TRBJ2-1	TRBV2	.	CASSDGTGGIEQFF	TGTGCCAGCAGTGATGGGACTGGAGGGATTGAGCAGTTCTTC
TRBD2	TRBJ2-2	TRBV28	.	CASSLAAWPGLAGDGDTGELFF	TGTGCCAGCAGTTTGGCGGCGTGGCCGGGACTAGCGGGAGATGGAGACACCGGGGAGCTGTTTTTT